The 3 T cell receptor beta chains listed next were all sequenced from one sample in a study of OX40 agonist ivuxolimab in advanced cancers. The protocol was immunoSEQ multiplex PCR, while the TCRdb copy is restricted to in-frame clones and leaves out a portion. The data contain about 46,000 clones, 70% to 90% of them singletons. Sample: CD4+ or CD8+ T cells sorted from blood, taken in a trial of the OX40 agonist ivuxolimab. The receptors shown here come from an adult with an advanced solid tumor such as melanoma, head and neck, liver or kidney cancer.

As DNA, the CDR3 is TGTGCCAGCAGCTTAGTGGTGGGGGGGAGCTCCTACGAGCAGTACTTC. This translates into CASSLVVGGSSYEQYF. The chain uses TRBV7-6 and TRBJ2-7; 7 bases map to TRBD2. V dropped 1 base and J dropped 0; count of bases not matched to a gene: 6. Germline V gene sequence: CDR1 SGHVS, CDR2 FNYEAQ. The CDR3 consists of 16 residues.

This clone was picked up one time. The V gene is TRBV11-2, the J gene TRBJ2-1; the match to TRBD2 covers 8 bases. The length of the CDR3 is 18 residues. In germline, CDR1 is SGHAT, CDR2 FQNNGV. V trimming: 3 bases; J trimming: 0 bases; junction bases outside the gene matches: 10. CDR3 region: CASSFLGRGRTSYNEQFF. For the CDR3, the DNA is TGTGCCAGCAGCTTCCTCGGTCGCGGGAGGACCTCCTACAATGAGCAGTTCTTC.

This clone appeared a single time. The genes are TRBV19 and TRBJ2-5, with 8 bases aligning to TRBD2. The CDR3 has 16 residues. V was clipped by 6 bases and J by 1 base; unmatched bases: 10. Germline CDR1 is LNHDA and CDR2 is SQIVND (reference sequence). The CDR3 protein is CASSTMYGLAQETQYF. The CDR3, as DNA: TGTGCCAGTAGCACAATGTACGGACTAGCCCAAGAGACCCAGTACTTC.